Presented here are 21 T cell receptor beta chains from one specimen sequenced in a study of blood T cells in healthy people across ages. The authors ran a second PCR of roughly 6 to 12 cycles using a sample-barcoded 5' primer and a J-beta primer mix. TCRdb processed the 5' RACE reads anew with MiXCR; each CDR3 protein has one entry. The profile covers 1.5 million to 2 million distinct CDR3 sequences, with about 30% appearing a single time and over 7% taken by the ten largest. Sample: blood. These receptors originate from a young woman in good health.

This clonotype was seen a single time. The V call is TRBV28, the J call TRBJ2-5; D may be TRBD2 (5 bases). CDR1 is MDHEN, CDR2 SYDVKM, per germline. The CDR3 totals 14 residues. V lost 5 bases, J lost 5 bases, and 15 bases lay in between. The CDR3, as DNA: TGTGCCAGCAGTCCACACCCGGGGAAGGAGACCCAGTACTTC. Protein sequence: CASSPHPGKETQYF.

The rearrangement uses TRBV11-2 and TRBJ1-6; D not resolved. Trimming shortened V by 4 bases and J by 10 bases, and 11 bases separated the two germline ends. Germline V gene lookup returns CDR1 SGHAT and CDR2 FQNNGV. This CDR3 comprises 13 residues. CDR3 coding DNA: TGTGCCAGCAGCTCCGGGGTAGGGTCACCCCTCCACTTT. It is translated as CASSSGVGSPLHF.

The CDR3 is CASANRVEQYF. CDR3 nucleotide sequence: TGTGCCAGCGCTAACAGGGTCGAGCAGTACTTC. The chain has TRBV25-1 and TRBJ2-7; D is possibly TRBD1 (6 bases). V lost 8 bases and J 6 bases, leaving 11 bases between the germline ends. CDR3 length: 11 residues. Germline lookup yields CDR1 MGHDK and CDR2 SYGVNS.

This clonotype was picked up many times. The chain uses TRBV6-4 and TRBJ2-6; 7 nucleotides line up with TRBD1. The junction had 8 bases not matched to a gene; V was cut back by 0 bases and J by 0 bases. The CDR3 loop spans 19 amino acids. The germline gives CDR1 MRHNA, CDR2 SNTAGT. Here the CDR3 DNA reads TGTGCCAGCAGTGACTCGTATACAGGGGCCTACTCTGGGGCCAACGTCCTGACTTTC. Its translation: CASSDSYTGAYSGANVLTF.

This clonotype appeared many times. CDR3 in DNA: TGCAGTGCTAAGTCGATGGACGGCGTCAAAAACATTCAGTACTTC. Translation: CSAKSMDGVKNIQYF. The chain joins TRBV20-1 to TRBJ2-4; D is ambiguous. V was shortened by 4 bases and J by 3 bases, with 16 bases between the two germline ends. There are 15 residues in the CDR3. Germline lookup yields CDR1 DFQATT and CDR2 SNEGSKA (reference sequence).

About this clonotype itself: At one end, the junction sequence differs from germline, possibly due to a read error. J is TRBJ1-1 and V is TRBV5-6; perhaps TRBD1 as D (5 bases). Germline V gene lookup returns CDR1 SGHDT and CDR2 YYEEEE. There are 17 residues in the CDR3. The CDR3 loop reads CASSRSFPAIEDTEAFF. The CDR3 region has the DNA TGTGCCAGCAGCCGATCTTTTCCGGCCATCGAGGACACTGAGGCTTTCTTT.

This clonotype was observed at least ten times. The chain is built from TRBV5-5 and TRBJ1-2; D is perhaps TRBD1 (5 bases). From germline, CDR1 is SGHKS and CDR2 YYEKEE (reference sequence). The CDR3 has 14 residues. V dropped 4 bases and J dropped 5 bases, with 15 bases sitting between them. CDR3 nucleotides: TGTGCCAGCAGCCTGACACCAGGGTCGTATGGCTACACCTTC. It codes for CASSLTPGSYGYTF.

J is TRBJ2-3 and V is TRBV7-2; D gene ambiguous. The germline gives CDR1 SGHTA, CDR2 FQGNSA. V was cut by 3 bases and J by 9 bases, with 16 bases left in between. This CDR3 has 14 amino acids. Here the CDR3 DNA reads TGTGCCAGCAGCTTGAGGACCCCCGGCAGGACGCAGTATTTT. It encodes CASSLRTPGRTQYF.

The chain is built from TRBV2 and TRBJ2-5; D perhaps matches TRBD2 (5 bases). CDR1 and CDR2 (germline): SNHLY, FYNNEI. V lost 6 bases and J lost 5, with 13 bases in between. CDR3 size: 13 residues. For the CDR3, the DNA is TGTGCCAGCAGCCCTAGCCAAAGGGAGACCCAGTACTTC. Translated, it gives CASSPSQRETQYF.

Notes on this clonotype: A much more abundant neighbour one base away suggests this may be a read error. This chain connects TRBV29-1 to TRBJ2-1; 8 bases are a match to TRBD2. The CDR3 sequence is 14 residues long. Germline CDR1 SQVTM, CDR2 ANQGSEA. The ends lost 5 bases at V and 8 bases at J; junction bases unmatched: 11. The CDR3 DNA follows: TGCAGCGTTACTGCACTAGCGGCGGACGATGAGCAGTTCTTC. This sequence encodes CSVTALAADDEQFF.

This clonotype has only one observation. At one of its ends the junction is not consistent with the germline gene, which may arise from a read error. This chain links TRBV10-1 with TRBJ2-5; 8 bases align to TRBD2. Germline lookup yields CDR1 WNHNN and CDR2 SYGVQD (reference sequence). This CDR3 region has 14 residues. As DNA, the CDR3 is TGCACCAGCAGTGAAAGAAGCGGGGGCTCAACCCAGTACTTC. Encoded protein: CTSSERSGGSTQYF.

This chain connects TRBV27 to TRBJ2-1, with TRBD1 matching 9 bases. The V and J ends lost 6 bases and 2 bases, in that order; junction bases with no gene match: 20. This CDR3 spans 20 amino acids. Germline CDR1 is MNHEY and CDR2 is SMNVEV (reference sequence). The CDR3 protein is CASSPLDRGRAGLTYNEQFF. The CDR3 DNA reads TGTGCCAGCAGCCCCCTGGACAGGGGTCGAGCGGGGTTAACCTACAATGAGCAGTTCTTC.

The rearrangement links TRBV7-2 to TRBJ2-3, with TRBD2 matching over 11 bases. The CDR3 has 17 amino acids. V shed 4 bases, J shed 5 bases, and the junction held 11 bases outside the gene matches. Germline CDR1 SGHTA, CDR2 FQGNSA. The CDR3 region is CASSSWTSGSEVDTQYF. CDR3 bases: TGTGCCAGCAGCTCATGGACTAGCGGGTCGGAGGTAGATACGCAGTATTTT.

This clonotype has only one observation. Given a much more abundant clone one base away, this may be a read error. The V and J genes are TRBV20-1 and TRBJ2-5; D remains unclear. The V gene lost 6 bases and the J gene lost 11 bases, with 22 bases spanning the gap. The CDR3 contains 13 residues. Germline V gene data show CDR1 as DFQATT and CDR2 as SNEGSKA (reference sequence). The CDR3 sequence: CSARFFGLSEQYF. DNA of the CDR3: TGCAGTGCGCGTTTCTTTGGGCTGAGTGAGCAGTACTTC.

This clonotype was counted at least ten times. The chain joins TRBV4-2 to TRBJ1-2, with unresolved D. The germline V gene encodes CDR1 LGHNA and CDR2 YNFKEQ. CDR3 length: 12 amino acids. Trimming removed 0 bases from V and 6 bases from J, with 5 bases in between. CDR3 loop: CASSQDEDGYTF. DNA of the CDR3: TGTGCCAGCAGCCAAGATGAAGATGGCTACACCTTC.

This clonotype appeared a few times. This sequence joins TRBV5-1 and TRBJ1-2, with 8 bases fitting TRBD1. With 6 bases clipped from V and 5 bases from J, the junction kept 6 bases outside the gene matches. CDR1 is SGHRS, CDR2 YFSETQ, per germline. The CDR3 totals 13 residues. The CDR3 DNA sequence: TGCGCCAGCACGGCAGGGGGCACTTATGGCTACACCTTC. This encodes CASTAGGTYGYTF.

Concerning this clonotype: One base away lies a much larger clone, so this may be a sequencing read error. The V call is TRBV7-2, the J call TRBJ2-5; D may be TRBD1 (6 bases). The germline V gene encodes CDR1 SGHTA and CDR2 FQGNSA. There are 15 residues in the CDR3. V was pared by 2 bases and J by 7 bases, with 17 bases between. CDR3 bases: TGTGCCAGCAGCTTACAGGGGCAGGGTTCGGTGACCCAGTACTTC. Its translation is CASSLQGQGSVTQYF.

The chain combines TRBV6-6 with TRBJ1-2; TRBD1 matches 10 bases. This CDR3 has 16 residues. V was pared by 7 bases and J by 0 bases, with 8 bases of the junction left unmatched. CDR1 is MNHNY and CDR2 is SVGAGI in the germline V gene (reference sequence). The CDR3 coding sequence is TGTGCCAGCAACCGGGGGGGACAGGGGTCTAACTATGGCTACACCTTC. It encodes CASNRGGQGSNYGYTF.

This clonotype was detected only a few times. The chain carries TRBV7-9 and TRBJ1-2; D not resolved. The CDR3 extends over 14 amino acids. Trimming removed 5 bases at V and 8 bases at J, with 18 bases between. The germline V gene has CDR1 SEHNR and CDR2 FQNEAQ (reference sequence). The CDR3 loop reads CASSPETGTGGYTF. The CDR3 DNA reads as TGTGCCAGCAGCCCAGAGACGGGTACCGGAGGCTACACCTTC.

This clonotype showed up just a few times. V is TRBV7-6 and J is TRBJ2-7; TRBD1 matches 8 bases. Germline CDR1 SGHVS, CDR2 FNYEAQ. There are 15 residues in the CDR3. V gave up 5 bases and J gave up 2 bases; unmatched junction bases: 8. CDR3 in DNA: TGTGCCAGCAGCCCCCGGACAGGGTATCCCTACGAGCAGTACTTC. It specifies CASSPRTGYPYEQYF.

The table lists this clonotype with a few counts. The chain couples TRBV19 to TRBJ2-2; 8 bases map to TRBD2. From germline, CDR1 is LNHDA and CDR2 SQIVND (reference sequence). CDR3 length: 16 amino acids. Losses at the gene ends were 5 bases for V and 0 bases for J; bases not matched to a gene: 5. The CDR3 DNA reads TGTGCCAGTAGTTCCCCGACTAGCGCGAACACCGGGGAGCTGTTTTTT. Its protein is CASSSPTSANTGELFF. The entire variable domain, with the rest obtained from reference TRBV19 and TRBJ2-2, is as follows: DGGITQSPKYLFRKEGQNVTLSCEQNLNHDAMYWYRQDPGQGLRLIYYSQIVNDFQKGDIAEGYSVSREKKESFPLTVTSAQKNPTAFYLCASSSPTSANTGELFFGEGSRLTVL.